The rows below give T cell receptor beta chains drawn from one sample of a study of T cells in Graves' hyperthyroidism and ophthalmopathy. From the multiplex PCR reads, TCRdb called clonotypes with MiXCR, one entry per CDR3 protein. Of 750,000 to 900,000 distinct CDR3 sequences listed, 38% are singletons. Sequences were obtained from blood. These TCRs come from a man aged 18 to 35 with Graves' hyperthyroidism. Both conserved end residues are part of each CDR3.

J: TRBJ1-1; V: TRBV27; CDR3: CASSETPGHEAFF
J: TRBJ1-5; V: TRBV7-9; CDR3: CASSLAAGGAPQPQHF
J: TRBJ2-7; V: TRBV6-5; CDR3: CASSYADSGEQYF
J: TRBJ2-7; V: TRBV7-9; CDR3: CASSLQSWRDGEQYF
J: TRBJ2-7; V: TRBV29-1; CDR3: CSVEGGGGQNEQYF
J: TRBJ2-3; V: TRBV25-1; CDR3: CASSPSTSSGDTQYF
J: TRBJ2-5; V: TRBV7-9; CDR3: CASSLREGIETQYF
J: TRBJ2-5; V: TRBV19; CDR3: CAGSTPDWKETQYF
J: TRBJ2-7; V: TRBV11-2; CDR3: CASSSLVAQQYF
J: TRBJ1-5; V: TRBV11-2; CDR3: CASSLIGDWDQPQHF
J: TRBJ1-1; V: TRBV6-6; CDR3: CASREGAGAVTEAFF
J: TRBJ1-6; V: TRBV14; CDR3: CASSSGTEVSYNSPLHF
J: TRBJ2-5; V: TRBV15; CDR3: CATGGGLAGETQYF
J: TRBJ1-6; V: TRBV15; CDR3: CATSKGAGSPLHF
J: TRBJ1-1; V: TRBV7-3; CDR3: CASSQEGRGANTEAFF
J: TRBJ2-7; V: TRBV20-1; CDR3: CSCGGPYEQYF
J: TRBJ1-1; V: TRBV4-3; CDR3: CASSQDVEWDTEAFF
J: TRBJ1-1; V: TRBV25-1; CDR3: CASGTGGRTEAFF
J: TRBJ2-7; V: TRBV25-1; CDR3: CASSELGTSGSYEQYF
J: TRBJ2-7; V: TRBV20-1; CDR3: CSADTGTGGSYEQYF
J: TRBJ2-1; V: TRBV29-1; CDR3: CSVGTGPNEQFF
J: TRBJ1-6; V: TRBV19; CDR3: CASSYDRNNSPLHF
J: TRBJ1-1; V: TRBV2; CDR3: CASSEVGALNTEAFF
J: TRBJ1-1; V: TRBV7-9; CDR3: CASSLIPMNLNTEAFF
J: TRBJ2-2; V: TRBV11-2; CDR3: CASTTGTQPGELFF
J: TRBJ2-5; V: TRBV7-2; CDR3: CASSQAGREGPFQETQYF
J: TRBJ2-5; V: TRBV4-1; CDR3: CASSQDGASGETQYF
J: TRBJ2-7; V: TRBV2; CDR3: CASRLEHEQYF
J: TRBJ1-1; V: TRBV10-3; CDR3: CAIRRGRDTEAFF